These 28 T cell receptor beta chains came from one sample sequenced in a study of blood T cell repertoires in COVID-19. Some clones are missing from TCRdb's copy, which holds only in-frame ones; the method was immunoSEQ multiplex PCR. The sample yields under 30,000 clones, roughly 84% seen once. The source material was peripheral blood. The receptors come from a human donor in a cohort sampled during active COVID-19.

The chain couples TRBV11-2 to TRBJ1-1, with D possibly TRBD1 on 5 matching bases. CDR1 is SGHAT and CDR2 is FQNNGV in the germline V gene. This CDR3 is 17 amino acids long. The germline V and J ends were trimmed by 1 base and 6 bases, with 21 bases remaining between them. The CDR3 DNA reads as TGTGCCAGCAGCTTAGCAGGATGGGCATCCCAAGGGGCTGAAGCTTTCTTT. It specifies CASSLAGWASQGAEAFF.

The chain couples TRBV15 to TRBJ2-1; D is uncertain. The CDR3 length is 11 residues. The germline CDR1 and CDR2 sequences are LNHNV and YYDKDF (reference sequence). Trimming removed 4 bases from V and 8 bases from J, with 6 bases in between. The CDR3 is CATSTSDEQFF. CDR3 DNA: TGTGCCACCAGCACCAGTGATGAGCAGTTCTTC. Filled out from reference TRBV15 and TRBJ2-1, the complete variable domain reads DAMVIQNPRYQVTQFGKPVTLSCSQTLNHNVMYWYQQKSSQAPKLLFHYYDKDFNNEADTPDNFQSRRPNTSFCFLDIRSPGLGDTAMYLCATSTSDEQFFGPGTRLTVL.

This clone appeared once. The chain has TRBV9 and TRBJ1-1, with D hard to call. The germline V gene has CDR1 SGDLS and CDR2 YYNGEE. V gave up 3 bases and J gave up 3 bases, with 18 bases separating them. CDR3 size: 16 residues. CDR3 in DNA: TGTGCCAGCAGCGCACTTTCCCATAGTAGTTACACTGAAGCTTTCTTT. It codes for CASSALSHSSYTEAFF.

The chain carries TRBV11-2 and TRBJ2-7, with TRBD1 matching 7 bases. This CDR3 is built from 15 residues. Germline CDR1 reads SGHAT; CDR2 reads FQNNGV. With 3 bases clipped from V and 3 bases from J, the junction kept 8 bases outside the gene matches. In nucleotides, the CDR3 is TGTGCCAGCAGCTTCGGGGACAGTGCCTTCTACGAGCAGTACTTC. Protein: CASSFGDSAFYEQYF.

There are a few counts of this clone. CDR3 nucleotides: TGTGCCAGTAGTATTGGCGGGGCTGTGTACGAGCAGTACTTC. Encoded protein: CASSIGGAVYEQYF. The chain joins TRBV19 to TRBJ2-7; a possible D gene is TRBD2 (6 bases). The germline V gene encodes CDR1 LNHDA and CDR2 SQIVND (reference sequence). The length of the CDR3 is 14 residues. Trimming shortened V by 3 bases and J by 4 bases, and 13 bases separated the two germline ends.

The CDR3 nucleotides are TGTGCCTGGAGCCAGGGGTTGGCGGAAAACACCATATATTTT. Its protein is CAWSQGLAENTIYF. This chain links TRBV30 with TRBJ1-3; a weak D match, TRBD1 (6 bases). The CDR3 sequence is 14 residues long. In germline, CDR1 is GTSNPN, CDR2 SVGIG (reference sequence). Trimming took off 3 bases at V and 6 bases at J, with 15 bases between the two ends.

A single count supports this clone. The chain joins TRBV7-2 to TRBJ2-2, with a tentative D call TRBD2 (5 bases). The V gene's germline CDR1 is SGHTA and CDR2 FQGNSA. This CDR3 contains 13 residues. The V end lost 6 bases, the J end lost 1 base, and 6 bases lay between the germline ends. Written as DNA, the CDR3 is TGTGCCAGCAGGGGGAGGAACACCGGGGAGCTGTTTTTT. This encodes CASRGRNTGELFF.

The genes are TRBV6-5 and TRBJ2-5; possibly TRBD2 for D (7 bases). The germline CDR1 and CDR2 sequences are MNHEY and SVGAGI. Trimming left V 2 bases short and J 4 bases short, with 14 bases between. The CDR3 contains 15 residues. The CDR3 coding sequence is TGTGCCAGCAGTTACGGGGGGGGGCCTGGAGAGACCCAGTACTTC. Its protein is CASSYGGGPGETQYF.

The chain carries TRBV5-1 and TRBJ2-2, with D possibly TRBD2 on 6 matching bases. Germline-derived CDR1 and CDR2 are SGHRS and YFSETQ. The CDR3 sequence is 13 residues long. V lost 5 bases to trimming and J lost 4 bases, with 9 bases between them. The CDR3 nucleotides are TGCGCCAGCAGGCAGGGAGGCACCGGGGAGCTGTTTTTT. This gives the protein CASRQGGTGELFF.

This clone showed up just once. This sequence joins TRBV2 and TRBJ2-1; the match to TRBD1 covers 7 bases. The germline V gene has CDR1 SNHLY and CDR2 FYNNEI. The V and J ends lost 5 bases and 7 bases, in that order; junction bases with no gene match: 11. This CDR3 is 15 amino acids long. The CDR3 nucleotides read TGTGCCAGCAGTAGTACCGGGACAGAAAGGAATGAGCAGTTCTTC. This sequence encodes CASSSTGTERNEQFF.

The rearrangement joins TRBV6-4 to TRBJ2-1; TRBD1 aligns across 7 bases. The CDR3 has 16 amino acids. Germline assignment: CDR1 MRHNA and CDR2 SNTAGT. J lost 0 bases, V lost 4 bases, and 6 bases had no gene match. The CDR3 nucleotides read TGTGCCAGCAGTGGACAGGGCCCAAGCTCCTACAATGAGCAGTTCTTC. Translated, it gives CASSGQGPSSYNEQFF.

The gene calls are TRBV29-1 and TRBJ2-7; 13 positions agree with TRBD2. Germline CDR1 SQVTM, CDR2 ANQGSEA. CDR3 length equals 14 residues. V lost 4 bases, J lost 6 bases, and 6 bases stayed unmatched. CDR3 bases: TGCAGCGTTGGGACTAGCGGGGGATCGAGCGAGCAGTACTTC. Its protein product is CSVGTSGGSSEQYF.

The chain is built from TRBV4-1 and TRBJ2-7; TRBD2 matches at 9 bases. Germline V gene lookup returns CDR1 MGHRA and CDR2 YSYEKL. The CDR3 consists of 16 residues. Trimming removed 4 bases from V and 3 bases from J; junction bases left unmatched: 10. Written as DNA, the CDR3 is TGCGCCAGCAGCCCGACCGTGACTAGCGGCTACTACGAGCAGTACTTC. This sequence encodes CASSPTVTSGYYEQYF.

CDR3: CASSRVGGSRAIQYF. The DNA for the CDR3 is TGTGCCAGCAGCCGCGTTGGAGGTAGCCGGGCCATTCAGTACTTC. The genes are TRBV3-1 (or the pseudogene TRBV3-2) and TRBJ2-4; D is perhaps TRBD2 (5 bases). The CDR3 loop spans 15 amino acids. The germline V gene has CDR1 LGHDT and CDR2 YNNKEL (reference sequence). V lost 4 bases, J lost 9 bases, and 19 bases lay in between.

This chain connects TRBV5-6 to TRBJ1-6; D is uncertain. V lost 0 bases, J lost 14 bases, and 12 bases lay in between. CDR3 length: 13 residues. Germline CDR1 is SGHDT and CDR2 is YYEEEE. In DNA form, the CDR3 reads TGTGCCAGCAGCTTGGGACCAGGAACCACCCTCCACTTT. It is translated as CASSLGPGTTLHF.

The rearrangement uses TRBV19 and TRBJ1-4; D may be TRBD1 (6 bases). V was pared by 3 bases and J by 6 bases, with 17 bases between. The length of the CDR3 is 16 residues. From germline, CDR1 is LNHDA and CDR2 SQIVND (reference sequence). This chain's CDR3 is CASSMTRTVRDEKLFF. DNA for the CDR3: TGTGCCAGTAGTATGACCAGGACAGTACGAGATGAAAAACTGTTTTTT. The full variable domain, with the rest looked up from reference TRBV19 and TRBJ1-4, is DGGITQSPKYLFRKEGQNVTLSCEQNLNHDAMYWYRQDPGQGLRLIYYSQIVNDFQKGDIAEGYSVSREKKESFPLTVTSAQKNPTAFYLCASSMTRTVRDEKLFFGSGTQLSVL.

The rearrangement joins TRBV11-3 to TRBJ2-3; TRBD1 might be the D (6 bases). Per germline, CDR1 SGHNT and CDR2 YENEEA. The ends were cut back, 6 bases at V and 6 bases at J, with 13 bases in the middle. The CDR3 spans 13 residues. The CDR3 coding sequence is TGTGCCAGCAGAGGACAGCACCAGGATACGCAGTATTTT. Protein: CASRGQHQDTQYF.

The J gene is TRBJ2-3, the V gene TRBV7-9, with no clear D. V was clipped by 1 base and J by 1 base, with 9 bases between them. The CDR3 is 15 residues long. CDR1 and CDR2 from the germline V gene are SEHNR and FQNEAQ (reference sequence). The CDR3 coding sequence is TGTGCCAGCAGCTTAGTTCAGGATGGCACAGATACGCAGTATTTT. Translated, it gives CASSLVQDGTDTQYF.

The chain employs TRBV10-3 and TRBJ2-3, with 7 bases that match TRBD2. Germline assignment: CDR1 ENHRY and CDR2 SYGVKD. There are 17 residues in the CDR3. V trimming: 1 base; J trimming: 9 bases; junction bases outside the gene matches: 16. The CDR3: CAISEYGSSGLAGTQYF. CDR3 in DNA: TGTGCCATCAGTGAGTATGGGTCTAGCGGCCTAGCAGGGACGCAGTATTTT.

The chain couples TRBV28 to TRBJ2-5; 8 bases align to TRBD1. This CDR3 region has 16 residues. Trimming removed 5 bases from V and 5 bases from J; junction bases left unmatched: 13. CDR1 and CDR2 from the germline V gene are MDHEN and SYDVKM. In nucleotides, the CDR3 is TGTGCCAGCAGTCCTCCGCAGGGGGCGTCAGGGGAGACCCAGTACTTC. Residues: CASSPPQGASGETQYF.

The rearrangement links TRBV5-4 to TRBJ2-7; 8 nucleotides agree with TRBD1. Germline CDR1 reads SGHNT; CDR2 reads YYREEE (reference sequence). The V and J ends lost 1 base and 5 bases, in that order; junction bases with no gene match: 2. The CDR3 runs 13 residues. The CDR3: CASSLTGGDEQYF. CDR3 DNA sequence: TGTGCCAGCAGCTTGACAGGGGGAGACGAGCAGTACTTC.

The J gene is TRBJ1-2, the V gene TRBV5-6, with a weak D call TRBD1 (5 bases). CDR3 length equals 18 residues. The ends were cut back, 0 bases at V and 2 bases at J, with 20 bases in the middle. The V gene's germline CDR1 is SGHDT and CDR2 YYEEEE. CDR3 sequence reads: CASSLAGRVLIPNYGYTF. CDR3 nucleotide sequence: TGTGCCAGCAGCTTGGCTGGCAGGGTACTTATCCCAAACTATGGCTACACCTTC.

V and J are TRBV29-1 and TRBJ1-1, with no clear D. This CDR3 is 14 amino acids long. CDR1 and CDR2 from the germline V gene are SQVTM and ANQGSEA. Trimming took off 6 bases at V and 0 bases at J, with 14 bases between the two ends. The CDR3, as DNA: TGCAGCGTCGAGGGAGGACCCATGAACACTGAAGCTTTCTTT. Protein: CSVEGGPMNTEAFF.

This chain connects TRBV19 to TRBJ1-5, with D maybe TRBD1 (6 bases). Germline V gene sequence: CDR1 LNHDA, CDR2 SQIVND (reference sequence). The CDR3 extends over 16 amino acids. The ends were cut back, 5 bases at V and 4 bases at J, with 18 bases in the middle. The CDR3 nucleotides read TGTGCCAGTAGTCCTACCGGGACAACCATTAATCAGCCCCAGCATTTT. Protein product: CASSPTGTTINQPQHF.

CDR3 DNA: TGTGCCACCGGACTAGCGGGAGGGAAATCCGAGCAGTACTTC. Residues: CATGLAGGKSEQYF. The rearrangement joins TRBV10-3 to TRBJ2-7; 15 positions agree with TRBD2. The trim removed 10 bases at V and 6 bases at J, leaving 7 bases unmatched. This CDR3 spans 14 amino acids. Per the germline V gene, CDR1 is ENHRY and CDR2 is SYGVKD.

Points on this clone: A junction end diverges from the germline sequence, so it may reflect a read error. This sequence joins TRBV19 and TRBJ2-3, with 9 bases identical to TRBD2. Per the germline V gene, CDR1 is LNHDA and CDR2 is SQIVND (reference sequence). The CDR3 has 14 amino acids. CDR3 nucleotides: TGTGCCAGTAGTATGGACTTATCGAGCGGGAGGATCCATTTT. Translation gives CASSMDLSSGRIHF.

This chain links TRBV2 with TRBJ2-3; D is unresolved. The CDR3 extends over 13 amino acids. Trimming shortened V by 3 bases and J by 6 bases, and 10 bases separated the two germline ends. Germline V lookup: CDR1 SNHLY, CDR2 FYNNEI. CDR3 amino acids: CASSDRSPDTQYF. CDR3 sequence (DNA): TGTGCCAGCAGTGACCGGTCCCCGGATACGCAGTATTTT.

This clone was recorded only once. The CDR3 bases are TGTGCCACCAGCAGAGATAGGGGGGGTTTCGGTAATGAAAAACTGTTTTTT. This sequence encodes CATSRDRGGFGNEKLFF. V is TRBV15 and J is TRBJ1-4, with D perhaps matching TRBD1 (6 bases). This CDR3 comprises 17 residues. Germline V gene sequence: CDR1 LNHNV, CDR2 YYDKDF (reference sequence). Trimming took 0 bases from V and 4 from J, leaving 15 bases between them.